The rows below give T cell receptor beta chains drawn from one sample of a study of STAT3 mutations in large granular lymphocyte leukemia. TCRdb's copy holds only in-frame clones and misses some; the assay was immunoSEQ multiplex PCR. This sample has about 13,000 clones, with around 90% found just once. Source material: PBMCs. These receptors all stem from a human donor with T large granular lymphocyte leukemia. Some clones in this sample may be carry-over from other donors' samples. Both conserved end residues are part of each CDR3. D genes are given only for firm matches. Only some rows state a clone size, as once, few, many or a class for expanded clones.

clone_size	v_call	cdr3_length	j_call	d_call	cdr3_nt	cdr3_aa
NA	TRBV5-4	16	TRBJ2-1	TRBD1	TGTGCCAGCAGCTTAAGGTTGACAGGGGGAATCAATGAGCAGTTCTTC	CASSLRLTGGINEQFF
NA	TRBV7-7	14	TRBJ2-7	NA	TGTGCTAGCAGCTTAGCCGGTCAGGGCTACGAGCAGTACTTC	CASSLAGQGYEQYF
NA	TRBV27	17	TRBJ2-2	TRBD2	TGTGCCAGCAGCCTCCGGGGGACTAGCGGGGGTACCGGGGAGCTGTTTTTT	CASSLRGTSGGTGELFF
once	TRBV7-6	9	TRBJ2-1	NA	TGTGCCGTGGACAGCGAGCAGTTCTTC	CAVDSEQFF
NA	TRBV18	14	TRBJ1-6	NA	TGTGCCAGCTCACTGGCCAAGCAGGGTTCACCCCTCCACTTT	CASSLAKQGSPLHF
NA	TRBV6-6	12	TRBJ1-2	NA	TGTGCCAGCAGACCAGGCGACTATGGCTACACCTTC	CASRPGDYGYTF
NA	TRBV11-2	13	TRBJ2-7	NA	TGTGCCAGCAGTTACTCAACAGCGTACGAGCAGTACTTC	CASSYSTAYEQYF
few	TRBV5-6	14	TRBJ2-7	NA	TGTGCCAGCAGCTTGGGGGACGGGACCTACGAGCAGTACTTC	CASSLGDGTYEQYF
NA	TRBV27	16	TRBJ1-1	TRBD1	TGTGCCAGCAGTTCACAGGGGGCCACGGCGAACACTGAAGCTTTCTTT	CASSSQGATANTEAFF
NA	TRBV6-1	13	TRBJ1-2	NA	TGTGCCAGCAGTCCCAGACAGGCTCGGGGCTACACCTTC	CASSPRQARGYTF
NA	TRBV28	12	TRBJ2-5	NA	TGTGCCAGCAGTTTAGGAACCGAGACCCAGTACTTC	CASSLGTETQYF
NA	TRBV6-6	14	TRBJ1-2	NA	TGTGCCAGCAGCCCGATGGGGGGACTCTATGGCTACACCTTC	CASSPMGGLYGYTF
NA	TRBV9	15	TRBJ1-2	NA	TGTGCCAGCAGCCCCCTGGGGGATGTAGGCTATGGCTACACCTTC	CASSPLGDVGYGYTF
NA	TRBV5-1	14	TRBJ1-6	NA	TGCGCCAGCAGCGGTGGACAGAATAATTCACCCCTCCACTTT	CASSGGQNNSPLHF
NA	TRBV5-4	15	TRBJ1-2	TRBD1	TGTGCCACCCGGGGTTCTCTTAGGGGGCTCGGTGGCTACACCTTC	CATRGSLRGLGGYTF
NA	TRBV9	16	TRBJ2-6	NA	TGTGCCAGCAGCGTAGGGGTGGGAGCTGGGGCCAACGTCCTGACTTTC	CASSVGVGAGANVLTF
NA	TRBV5-4	17	TRBJ2-1	TRBD2	TGTGCCAGCAGCTGGGGTTCGCGGGGGTCCTCCTACAATGAGCAGTTCTTC	CASSWGSRGSSYNEQFF
NA	TRBV9	20	TRBJ1-5	TRBD1	TGTGCCAGCCCGCAAAGCAGGGGGCGTGGGGACGGATATAGCAATCAGCCCCAGCATTTT	CASPQSRGRGDGYSNQPQHF
NA	TRBV7-9	15	TRBJ2-1	TRBD2	TGTGCCAGCAGCTTAGCGAGCGGGGGGGCGAGTGAGCAGTTCTTC	CASSLASGGASEQFF
NA	TRBV10-2	11	TRBJ2-1	NA	TGCGCCAGCAGGGGGCGTCATGAGCAGTTCTTC	CASRGRHEQFF
NA	TRBV4-2	15	TRBJ1-5	TRBD1	TGTGCCAGCAGCCAAACGACAGGGGTTGATCAGCCCCAGCATTTT	CASSQTTGVDQPQHF
once	TRBV5-4	15	TRBJ2-1	NA	TGTGCCAGCAGCTTGCGGCAGGGGAGATACAATGAGCAGTTCTTC	CASSLRQGRYNEQFF
NA	TRBV27	14	TRBJ1-1	TRBD1	TGTGCCAGCAGCAGAGACAGGGGTTGGACTGAAGCTTTCTTT	CASSRDRGWTEAFF
once	TRBV16	14	TRBJ1-5	NA	TGTGCCAGCAGCCAACCGTGGACTAATCAGCCCCAGCATTTT	CASSQPWTNQPQHF
NA	TRBV10-3	13	TRBJ2-2	NA	TGTGCCATTAGCGGCCCGAACACCGGGGAGCTGTTTTTT	CAISGPNTGELFF
NA	TRBV5-6	18	TRBJ1-6	TRBD1	TGTGCCAGCAGCGAAACAAGGCGCTGGGGACAGGGAAATTCACCCCTCCACTTT	CASSETRRWGQGNSPLHF
NA	TRBV19	15	TRBJ1-5	TRBD1	TGTGCCAGTAGCGAGGGACAGGTCTGGGGTCAGCCCCAGCATTTT	CASSEGQVWGQPQHF
once	TRBV6-6	14	TRBJ2-1	TRBD2	TGTGCCAGCAGTTACGGGACTACCGTCAATGAGCAGTTCTTC	CASSYGTTVNEQFF
NA	TRBV11-2	14	TRBJ1-1	NA	TGTGCCAGCAGCTTAAGGGGATTGGCCACTGAAGCTTTCTTT	CASSLRGLATEAFF
NA	TRBV27	13	TRBJ1-5	NA	TGTGCCAGCAGTTTACAGCCTAATCAGCCCCAGCATTTT	CASSLQPNQPQHF
NA	TRBV2	13	TRBJ1-6	TRBD1	TGTGCCCCCGGGGACAGGGAAAATTCACCCCTCCACTTT	CAPGDRENSPLHF
NA	TRBV28	14	TRBJ1-2	TRBD1	TGTGCCAGCAGTCCCAGGGGGGGTAACTATGGCTACACCTTC	CASSPRGGNYGYTF
NA	TRBV9	16	TRBJ2-3	TRBD2	TGTGCCAGCAGCGTAGAGGGACTAGCGGGCACAGATACGCAGTATTTT	CASSVEGLAGTDTQYF
NA	TRBV7-3	13	TRBJ1-1	NA	TGTGCCAGCGGGGGTGACCTGAACACTGAAGCTTTCTTT	CASGGDLNTEAFF
NA	TRBV20-1	11	TRBJ2-7	NA	TGCAGCGCCCCGGTATCCTACGAGCAGTACTTC	CSAPVSYEQYF
NA	TRBV2	10	TRBJ2-1	NA	TGTGCCAGCAGTGGGGTCGAGCAGTTCTTC	CASSGVEQFF
once	TRBV29-1	13	TRBJ1-5	NA	TGCAGCGTTGGAGGGCAGGGCAATCAGCCCCAGCATTTT	CSVGGQGNQPQHF
NA	TRBV2	14	TRBJ1-2	NA	TGTGCCAGCACCTTTGCAGGGGCCGACTATGGCTACACCTTC	CASTFAGADYGYTF
once	TRBV5-1	15	TRBJ1-6	TRBD1	TGCGCCAGCAGCTACCGGGACAGGGGATCCTCACCCCTCCACTTT	CASSYRDRGSSPLHF
NA	TRBV7-6	15	TRBJ2-3	NA	TGTGCCAGCAGCTTAAGCGGATCTAGCACAGATACGCAGTATTTT	CASSLSGSSTDTQYF
NA	TRBV5-1	14	TRBJ2-1	NA	TGCGCCAGCAGCTTGCGGGGTTCCTACAATGAGCAGTTCTTC	CASSLRGSYNEQFF
NA	TRBV2	15	TRBJ2-5	TRBD2	TGTGCCAGCAGTCCGCGGGGGGGCCTTATAGAGACCCAGTACTTC	CASSPRGGLIETQYF
NA	TRBV5-6	15	TRBJ2-2	NA	TGTGCCAGCAGCTTGGGGTTGGTCCACACCGGGGAGCTGTTTTTT	CASSLGLVHTGELFF
NA	TRBV5-6	17	TRBJ2-2	NA	TGTGCCAGCAGCCCCATCACAGGCAGGGGAGGCACCGGGGAGCTGTTTTTT	CASSPITGRGGTGELFF
NA	TRBV7-9	14	TRBJ2-6	NA	TGTGCCAGCAGCTTATCCGGGGGGGCCAACGTCCTGACTTTC	CASSLSGGANVLTF